Shown below are 10 T cell receptor beta chains from a single sample sequenced in a study of OX40 agonist ivuxolimab in advanced cancers. Produced via immunoSEQ multiplex PCR; TCRdb's table is partial and in-frame only. The sample includes some 86,000 clones, more than 85% of them seen just once. The specimen comprised CD4+ or CD8+ T cells sorted from blood, sampled in a trial of the OX40 agonist ivuxolimab. These receptors all stem from an adult with an advanced solid tumor such as melanoma, head and neck, liver or kidney cancer.

The count of this clone is one. The chain recombines TRBV5-1 with TRBJ2-3; D may be TRBD1 (5 bases). CDR1 and CDR2 from the germline V gene are SGHRS and YFSETQ. This CDR3 has 16 amino acids. V was pared by 0 bases and J by 1 base, with 12 bases between. The CDR3, as DNA: TGCGCCAGCAGCTTGGCCGGCAGGGTAGGCACAGATACGCAGTATTTT. Its protein is CASSLAGRVGTDTQYF.

This sequence joins TRBV10-3 and TRBJ1-3, with D possibly matching TRBD1 (5 bases). Looked up from germline, CDR1 is ENHRY and CDR2 is SYGVKD. V lost 10 bases to trimming and J lost 3 bases, with 10 bases between them. This CDR3 is built from 12 residues. CDR3 in DNA: TGTGCCACCGGGGGTAGTGGAAACACCATATATTTT. Its translation: CATGGSGNTIYF.

The gene calls are TRBV28 and TRBJ1-1; TRBD1 matches 9 bases. This CDR3 has 16 amino acids. V dropped 2 bases and J dropped 7; count of bases not matched to a gene: 11. Germline V gene sequence: CDR1 MDHEN, CDR2 SYDVKM. CDR3 nucleotide sequence: TGTGCCAGCAGTTTAGGGAGGACAGGGGTTATCAGTGAAGCTTTCTTT. This sequence encodes CASSLGRTGVISEAFF.

The chain is built from TRBV4-1 and TRBJ2-7, with TRBD2 matching 8 bases. Trimming at V came to 1 base and at J to 3 bases, leaving 17 bases not matched to a gene. This CDR3 is 19 amino acids long. CDR1 is MGHRA and CDR2 is YSYEKL in the germline V gene. CDR3 in DNA: TGCGCCAGCAGCCAAGTTGGAATAATATCCAGCGGGAGCGTCTACGAGCAGTACTTC. Translating it yields CASSQVGIISSGSVYEQYF.

The rearrangement uses TRBV5-1 and TRBJ1-2; the D is unclear. V was clipped by 2 bases and J by 4 bases, with 15 bases between them. This CDR3 contains 15 residues. Germline-derived CDR1 and CDR2 are SGHRS and YFSETQ. The CDR3 coding sequence is TGCGCCAGCAGCTTCTCTTTGACGAAGGCCTATGGCTACACCTTC. Translated, it gives CASSFSLTKAYGYTF.

The table lists this clone with a few counts. V gene TRBV11-3 combines with J gene TRBJ1-5; D is possibly TRBD1 (5 bases). Between the trimmed V and J ends, which lost 10 bases and 4 bases, there was a span of 17 bases. The germline V gene encodes CDR1 SGHNT and CDR2 YENEEA. This CDR3 contains 14 residues. The CDR3 sequence: CATTRRDSNQPQHF. Written as DNA, the CDR3 is TGTGCCACAACGCGCCGGGACTCAAATCAGCCCCAGCATTTT.

The chain joins TRBV2 to TRBJ2-5, with D maybe TRBD2 (6 bases). Germline CDR1 SNHLY, CDR2 FYNNEI. V lost 4 bases and J lost 2, with 11 bases in between. This CDR3 is built from 14 residues. The CDR3 DNA is TGTGCCAGCAGTGCCTCTAGCGTACAAGAGACCCAGTACTTC. This sequence encodes CASSASSVQETQYF.

This sequence joins TRBV5-1 and TRBJ2-5, with D maybe TRBD1 (6 bases). Germline V gene lookup returns CDR1 SGHRS and CDR2 YFSETQ. The CDR3 sequence is 14 residues long. Trimming stripped 7 bases from V and 4 bases from J, with 17 bases between. CDR3 sequence reads: CASSTTGKGETQYF. CDR3 DNA: TGCGCCAGCTCAACTACAGGGAAGGGAGAGACCCAGTACTTC.

V usage is TRBV11-3 and J usage is TRBJ2-5; 8 bases are shared with TRBD1. Germline V gene lookup returns CDR1 SGHNT and CDR2 YENEEA. The trim removed 5 bases at V and 5 bases at J, leaving 7 bases unmatched. The CDR3 spans 14 residues. As DNA, the CDR3 is TGTGCCAGCAGCCAGCAGGGGGCGCTTGAGACCCAGTACTTC. The encoded protein is CASSQQGALETQYF.

The V gene is TRBV5-1, the J gene TRBJ2-3; 9 bases agree with TRBD1. The CDR3 totals 15 residues. V gave up 9 bases and J gave up 2 bases; unmatched junction bases: 10. Germline V gene lookup returns CDR1 SGHRS and CDR2 YFSETQ. CDR3 sequence: CATATRTGDTDTQYF. In nucleotides, the CDR3 is TGCGCCACCGCGACTCGGACAGGGGACACAGATACGCAGTATTTT.